Each of the 21 T cell receptor beta chains below was sequenced from the same sample in a study of OX40 agonist ivuxolimab in advanced cancers. Sequencing used immunoSEQ multiplex PCR; TCRdb keeps in-frame clones, though not all of them. The sample holds 50,000 to 65,000 clones, more than 80% seen once. The sequencing used CD4+ or CD8+ T cells sorted from blood, collected in a trial of the OX40 agonist ivuxolimab. Receptors were obtained from an adult with an advanced solid tumor such as melanoma, head and neck, liver or kidney cancer.

The genes are TRBV10-3 and TRBJ1-1, with TRBD1 as a possible D gene (5 bases). CDR3 size: 12 residues. CDR1 and CDR2 (germline): ENHRY, SYGVKD. Trimming left V 4 bases short and J 5 bases short, with 8 bases between. CDR3 bases: TGTGCCATCAGTGGGGGCCGGACTGAAGCTTTCTTT. Translating gives CAISGGRTEAFF.

The chain employs TRBV30 and TRBJ1-6, with TRBD1 as a possible D gene (5 bases). V was pared by 5 bases and J by 1 base, with 15 bases between. CDR3 size: 16 residues. CDR1 and CDR2 from the germline V gene are GTSNPN and SVGIG (reference sequence). The CDR3 protein is CAWFPMGGSYNSPLHF. Here the CDR3 DNA reads TGTGCCTGGTTCCCCATGGGGGGTTCCTATAATTCACCCCTCCACTTT.

This clone was detected only once. The chain joins TRBV30 to TRBJ1-6, with D possibly being TRBD1 (6 bases). The V gene lost 8 bases and the J gene lost 6 bases, with 14 bases spanning the gap. The CDR3 runs to 13 residues. The V gene's germline CDR1 is GTSNPN and CDR2 SVGIG (reference sequence). CDR3 in amino acids: CAGNREINSPLHF. Written as DNA, the CDR3 is TGTGCCGGGAACAGGGAAATTAATTCACCCCTCCACTTT. The variable domain in full, completed from reference TRBV30 and TRBJ1-6, reads SQTIHQWPATLVQPVGSPLSLECTVEGTSNPNLYWYRQAAGRGLQLLFYSVGIGQISSEVPQNLSASRPQDRQFILSSKKLLLSDSGFYLCAGNREINSPLHFGNGTRLTVT.

This clone is a singleton in its sample. The J gene is TRBJ1-5, the V gene TRBV7-9; D might be TRBD1 (5 bases). The CDR3 is 15 amino acids. Trimming removed 3 bases from V and 4 bases from J, with 13 bases in between. Germline values: CDR1 SEHNR, CDR2 FQNEAQ (reference sequence). DNA for the CDR3: TGTGCCAGCAGCTTTGGCAGGGTAGGAAATCAGCCCCAGCATTTT. Amino acids: CASSFGRVGNQPQHF.

The chain links TRBV7-2 to TRBJ2-1; the D is unclear. The V gene's germline CDR1 is SGHTA and CDR2 FQGNSA. The CDR3 length is 14 residues. Trimming removed 5 bases from V and 9 bases from J, with 17 bases in between. CDR3 in amino acids: CASSADAALGEQFF. The CDR3 DNA reads as TGTGCCAGCAGCGCCGACGCAGCCCTGGGTGAGCAGTTCTTC.

The genes are TRBV5-4 and TRBJ1-1, with D unclear. Trimming took 4 bases from V and 2 from J, leaving 18 bases between them. Germline assignment: CDR1 SGHNT and CDR2 YYREEE (reference sequence). The CDR3 totals 16 residues. CDR3 sequence: CASSPRVPLINTEAFF. For the CDR3, the DNA is TGTGCCAGCAGCCCACGGGTCCCCCTGATTAACACTGAAGCTTTCTTT.

V and J are TRBV7-6 and TRBJ2-5; D ambiguous. This CDR3 is built from 13 residues. Between the trimmed V and J ends, which lost 1 base and 5 bases, there was a span of 8 bases. Germline V gives CDR1 SGHVS, CDR2 FNYEAQ. The CDR3 loop is CASSLDVGETQYF. Written as DNA, the CDR3 is TGTGCCAGCAGCTTAGACGTTGGGGAGACCCAGTACTTC.

The genes are TRBV7-9 and TRBJ2-2; D is tentatively TRBD1 or TRBD2 (5 bases each). Trimming cost V 5 bases and J 1 base, with 14 bases left between them. The germline V gene encodes CDR1 SEHNR and CDR2 FQNEAQ (reference sequence). The CDR3 is 16 amino acids. The CDR3 reads CASSEGRQGNTGELFF. The CDR3 nucleotides are TGTGCCAGCAGCGAGGGACGTCAGGGGAACACCGGGGAGCTGTTTTTT. Full variable domain (missing parts from reference TRBV7-9 and TRBJ2-2): DTGVSQNPRHKITKRGQNVTFRCDPISEHNRLYWYRQTLGQGPEFLTYFQNEAQLEKSRLLSDRFSAERPKGSFSTLEIQRTEQGDSAMYLCASSEGRQGNTGELFFGEGSRLTVL.

The J gene is TRBJ1-2, the V gene TRBV28; D is possibly TRBD1 (6 bases). V dropped 8 bases and J dropped 7 bases, with 17 bases sitting between them. Germline V lookup: CDR1 MDHEN, CDR2 SYDVKM. This CDR3 is 13 amino acids long. CDR3 in DNA: TGTGCCAGCGTTAGAACAGGGCCGGGTGGCTACACCTTC. Residues: CASVRTGPGGYTF.

In DNA, the CDR3 is TGCGCCAGCAGCGCAAGGCCTGGGGACAGGGTTGATGACACCGGGGAGCTGTTTTTT. Translation: CASSARPGDRVDDTGELFF. V gene TRBV4-1 combines with J gene TRBJ2-2; TRBD1 aligns across 9 bases. V lost 5 bases to trimming and J lost 3 bases; unmatched junction nucleotides: 16. The length of the CDR3 is 19 residues. CDR1 is MGHRA, CDR2 YSYEKL, per germline.

The rearrangement uses TRBV2 and TRBJ1-5; the D gene is possibly TRBD1 (6 bases). The CDR3 contains 15 residues. Germline V gives CDR1 SNHLY, CDR2 FYNNEI. Trimming removed 6 bases at V and 0 bases at J, with 12 bases between. The DNA for the CDR3 is TGTGCCAGCAGGATTCGGACAGATAGCAATCAGCCCCAGCATTTT. This translates into CASRIRTDSNQPQHF.

This clone showed up just once. The V gene is TRBV19, the J gene TRBJ2-1; D is unclear. Between the trimmed V and J ends, which lost 7 bases and 7 bases, there was a span of 11 bases. Germline V gene data show CDR1 as LNHDA and CDR2 as SQIVND (reference sequence). The CDR3 consists of 12 residues. The CDR3 here is CASTQMGNEQFF. CDR3 DNA: TGTGCCAGTACCCAGATGGGGAATGAGCAGTTCTTC. Looking up the rest from reference TRBV19 and TRBJ2-1 gives the full variable domain: DGGITQSPKYLFRKEGQNVTLSCEQNLNHDAMYWYRQDPGQGLRLIYYSQIVNDFQKGDIAEGYSVSREKKESFPLTVTSAQKNPTAFYLCASTQMGNEQFFGPGTRLTVL.

CDR3 residues: CASSFGTGNTGELFF. The DNA of the CDR3 is TGTGCCAGCAGCTTTGGGACAGGGAACACCGGGGAGCTGTTTTTT. The V gene is TRBV7-8, the J gene TRBJ2-2; 8 bases are shared with TRBD1. The CDR3 totals 15 residues. J gave up 1 base and V 3 bases, and 1 base lay outside the gene matches. CDR1 and CDR2 from the germline V gene are SGHVS and FQNEAQ.

The V call is TRBV6-1, the J call TRBJ2-7; D ambiguous. CDR1 MNHNS and CDR2 SASEGT come from the germline V gene. V was shortened by 7 bases and J by 1 base, with 8 bases between the two germline ends. There are 12 residues in the CDR3. In DNA form, the CDR3 reads TGTGCCAGCAAAAAAGGATCCTACGAGCAGTACTTC. Its translation: CASKKGSYEQYF.

A note on this clone: An end of the junction differs from the germline gene, which may be a read error. Additional DNA sequences in this sample encode the identical CDR3. The rearrangement links TRBV11-2 to TRBJ1-4; the D is unclear. CDR1 is SGHAT, CDR2 FQNNGV, per germline. The CDR3 runs 11 residues. The DNA of the CDR3 is TGTGCCAGCGGCGACAATGAAAAACTGTTCTTT. Translating gives CASGDNEKLFF.

The rearrangement joins TRBV7-3 to TRBJ2-6; D call uncertain. V lost 0 bases and J 0 bases, leaving 9 bases between the germline ends. The CDR3 has 17 amino acids. The germline CDR1 and CDR2 sequences are SGHTA and FQGTGA. This CDR3 reads CASSLTAANSGANVLTF. Here the CDR3 DNA reads TGTGCCAGCAGCTTAACGGCGGCAAACTCTGGGGCCAACGTCCTGACTTTC. Combining the CDR3 with reference TRBV7-3 and TRBJ2-6 gives the whole variable domain GAGVSQTPSNKVTEKGKYVELRCDPISGHTALYWYRQSLGQGPEFLIYFQGTGAADDSGLPNDRFFAVRPEGSVSTLKIQRTERGDSAVYLCASSLTAANSGANVLTFGAGSRLTVL.

The chain employs TRBV5-4 and TRBJ1-1, with a tentative D call TRBD1 (6 bases). Germline V gene lookup returns CDR1 SGHNT and CDR2 YYREEE (reference sequence). The germline V and J ends were trimmed by 4 bases and 7 bases, with 20 bases remaining between them. This CDR3 is 15 amino acids long. DNA for the CDR3: TGTGCCAGCAGCACCGGACGGGACAATCAAGTTGAAGCTTTCTTT. It is translated as CASSTGRDNQVEAFF.

This clone has just one count. The chain joins TRBV18 to TRBJ2-7, with D unresolved. The V gene lost 3 bases and the J gene lost 5 bases, with 17 bases spanning the gap. The CDR3 contains 15 residues. CDR1 and CDR2 (germline): KGHSH, LQKENI. The CDR3 DNA reads as TGTGCCAGCTCACCGGCCCAATTCAACAACAACGAGCAGTACTTC. Its protein is CASSPAQFNNNEQYF.

V is TRBV19 and J is TRBJ1-4; D ambiguous. Trimming cost V 10 bases and J 10 bases, with 22 bases left between them. Germline V gene sequence: CDR1 LNHDA, CDR2 SQIVND (reference sequence). This CDR3 contains 14 residues. CDR3 region: CATSRSQNSRKLFF. The DNA for the CDR3 is TGTGCCACCTCACGGTCTCAAAACAGCCGAAAACTGTTTTTT.

This rearrangement joins TRBV30 to TRBJ2-3, with D perhaps TRBD2 (6 bases). The CDR3 has 14 amino acids. V shed 3 bases and J shed 2 bases, with 12 bases lying between them. Germline-derived CDR1 and CDR2 are GTSNPN and SVGIG (reference sequence). CDR3 residues: CAWRGLLITDTQYF. DNA of the CDR3: TGTGCCTGGAGGGGACTCCTAATCACAGATACGCAGTATTTT.

The CDR3 DNA is TGTGCCAGCGAGAATACCGGGGGAATCGGGGAGCTGTTTTTT. Residues: CASENTGGIGELFF. The chain is built from TRBV18 and TRBJ2-2; D might be TRBD2 (6 bases). This CDR3 comprises 14 residues. Looked up from germline, CDR1 is KGHSH and CDR2 is LQKENI. Trimming removed 8 bases at V and 7 bases at J, with 17 bases between.